A single sample is the source of the 16 T cell receptor beta chains below, sequenced in a study of control samples from healthy donors and cancer patients (dated by TCRdb to 2020 to 2021). The method was the immunoSEQ multiplex PCR assay. TCRdb took this table from immuneACCESS and kept in-frame rearrangements with V and J called. Such tables lack part of the clones; where checked against another copy, unresolved V genes explain under half of the gap, and the rest is unexplained. A total of around 140,000 clones appear in this sample, roughly 92% of them only once. The ten top clones hold 5.5% of the sample. The specimen was blood. Receptor source: a man aged 18 to 29 in good health.

The genes are TRBV3-1 (or the pseudogene TRBV3-2) and TRBJ1-4; 8 bases are a match to TRBD1. The germline CDR1 and CDR2 sequences are LGHDT and YNNKEL (reference sequence). The V segment lost 6 bases and the J segment 8 bases; nucleotides outside the gene matches: 8. This CDR3 contains 14 residues. CDR3 nucleotides: TGTGCCAGCAGGCCACCGACAGGGGAGGAAAAACTGTTTTTT. Amino acid sequence: CASRPPTGEEKLFF.

J is TRBJ2-3 and V is TRBV9; the D call may be TRBD1 or TRBD2 (6 bases each). With 4 bases removed from V and 4 bases from J, the gap between germline ends came to 16 bases. Per the germline V gene, CDR1 is SGDLS and CDR2 is YYNGEE. This CDR3 has 15 amino acids. CDR3 sequence reads: CASSPQRAGADTQYF. The CDR3 DNA is TGTGCCAGCAGCCCCCAGCGGGCAGGGGCAGATACGCAGTATTTT.

V usage is TRBV7-3 and J usage is TRBJ2-3; TRBD2 matches at 11 bases. The junction had 15 bases not matched to a gene; V was cut back by 2 bases and J by 8 bases. CDR1 is SGHTA, CDR2 FQGTGA, per germline. This CDR3 contains 18 residues. The DNA of the CDR3 is TGTGCCAGCAGCTTATTAGGTCTAGCGGGGGGCGAAAGCGTTACGCAGTATTTT. This translates into CASSLLGLAGGESVTQYF.

Notes on this clone: The same CDR3 can be traced to other DNA sequences in this sample. V and J are TRBV5-4 and TRBJ2-1; D not certain. The germline V gene encodes CDR1 SGHNT and CDR2 YYREEE (reference sequence). V was cut by 0 bases and J by 0 bases, with 7 bases left in between. The CDR3 has 15 residues. The CDR3 here is CASSLDRSSYNEQFF. CDR3 DNA sequence: TGTGCCAGCAGCTTGGACCGCAGCTCCTACAATGAGCAGTTCTTC.

This clone was found once. The chain carries TRBV18 and TRBJ2-5; 7 bases line up with TRBD1. CDR1 and CDR2 from the germline V gene are KGHSH and LQKENI. This CDR3 has 14 amino acids. The junction had 8 bases not matched to a gene; V was cut back by 5 bases and J by 5 bases. The CDR3 region has the DNA TGTGCCAGCTCAAGAGACAGGGTCGAGGAGACCCAGTACTTC. Residues: CASSRDRVEETQYF.

The chain is built from TRBV9 and TRBJ2-7; D unresolved. The CDR3 has 15 residues. The V and J ends lost 0 bases and 3 bases respectively, with 13 bases between them. The germline V gene encodes CDR1 SGDLS and CDR2 YYNGEE. In nucleotides, the CDR3 is TGTGCCAGCAGCGTAGCTAGTTCGGCGAGCTACGAGCAGTACTTC. This encodes CASSVASSASYEQYF.

The V gene is TRBV27, the J gene TRBJ1-6, with TRBD1 matching over 7 bases. The CDR3 spans 16 residues. The junction had 11 bases not matched to a gene; V was cut back by 3 bases and J by 9 bases. Germline CDR1 reads MNHEY; CDR2 reads SMNVEV (reference sequence). The CDR3 loop is CASSLLTGAHGSPLHF. As DNA, the CDR3 is TGTGCCAGCAGTTTGTTAACAGGGGCCCACGGTTCACCCCTCCACTTT.

This clone was recorded once. The chain has TRBV6-6 and TRBJ1-6; D might be TRBD1 (6 bases). Trimming stripped 10 bases from V and 8 bases from J, with 18 bases between. The germline CDR1 and CDR2 sequences are MNHNY and SVGAGI (reference sequence). The CDR3 length is 14 residues. CDR3 DNA sequence: TGTGCCACCCGATGGGGGGGCGAGGATTCACCCCTCCACTTT. Its protein product is CATRWGGEDSPLHF.

The CDR3 is CASTPVGAEETQYF. The CDR3 DNA sequence: TGTGCCAGTACCCCCGTTGGGGCCGAAGAGACCCAGTACTTC. The V and J genes are TRBV19 and TRBJ2-5; tentative D call: TRBD1 (5 bases). V dropped 7 bases and J dropped 3 bases, with 15 bases sitting between them. The CDR3 runs 14 residues. Germline V gene sequence: CDR1 LNHDA, CDR2 SQIVND (reference sequence).

The chain is built from TRBV2 and TRBJ1-1; 8 bases map to TRBD1. The germline V gene has CDR1 SNHLY and CDR2 FYNNEI. This CDR3 is built from 14 residues. V shed 6 bases and J 4 bases; nucleotides not matched to a gene: 7. In nucleotides, the CDR3 is TGTGCCAGCAGCGGACAGGGTTGGGGCACTGAAGCTTTCTTT. Encoded protein: CASSGQGWGTEAFF.

This chain joins TRBV3-1 (or the pseudogene TRBV3-2) and TRBJ2-7, with TRBD2 identical over 10 bases. The CDR3 runs 15 residues. J lost 2 bases, V lost 2 bases, and 3 bases had no gene match. Germline V CDR1 and CDR2: LGHDT, YNNKEL (reference sequence). The CDR3, as DNA: TGTGCCAGCAGCCAATTAGCGGGGGGCCCCTACGAGCAGTACTTC. Protein sequence: CASSQLAGGPYEQYF.

The chain has TRBV7-2 and TRBJ2-3, with TRBD2 matching over 8 bases. This CDR3 has 15 residues. The J segment lost 6 bases and the V segment lost 4 bases, leaving 9 bases of the junction unmatched. Germline CDR1 reads SGHTA; CDR2 reads FQGNSA. CDR3 in DNA: TGTGCCAGCAGCTCACTACTAGCGGACCGGGATACGCAGTATTTT. Translated: CASSSLLADRDTQYF. Drawing the rest from reference TRBV7-2 and TRBJ2-3, the complete variable domain is GAGVSQSPSNKVTEKGKDVELRCDPISGHTALYWYRQSLGQGLEFLIYFQGNSAPDKSGLPSDRFSAERTGGSVSTLTIQRTQQEDSAVYLCASSSLLADRDTQYFGPGTRLTVL.

This chain connects TRBV7-9 to TRBJ2-1; TRBD2 matches at 16 bases. J lost 15 bases, V lost 8 bases, and 13 bases had no gene match. There are 15 residues in the CDR3. The germline V gene encodes CDR1 SEHNR and CDR2 FQNEAQ (reference sequence). CDR3 loop: CASGLGGLAGGPGFF. The CDR3 DNA reads TGTGCCAGCGGACTTGGGGGACTAGCGGGAGGGCCCGGGTTCTTC.

CDR3 protein: CASSEYEDYIRETQYF. For the CDR3, the DNA is TGTGCCAGCAGTGAATATGAGGATTATATTCGGGAGACCCAGTACTTC. V gene TRBV25-1 combines with J gene TRBJ2-5; D is unresolved. V lost 0 bases, J lost 5 bases, and 16 bases lay in between. Germline lookup yields CDR1 MGHDK and CDR2 SYGVNS. There are 16 residues in the CDR3.

The chain has TRBV7-9 and TRBJ2-7; perhaps TRBD1 as D (5 bases). The germline V and J ends were trimmed by 4 bases and 2 bases, with 12 bases remaining between them. The CDR3 is made up of 14 amino acids. Germline V CDR1 and CDR2: SEHNR, FQNEAQ (reference sequence). CDR3 region: CASSYQTEPYEQYF. As DNA, the CDR3 is TGTGCCAGCAGCTACCAGACAGAGCCCTACGAGCAGTACTTC.

V and J are TRBV5-1 and TRBJ1-2; D possibly corresponds to TRBD1 (6 bases). CDR3 size: 14 residues. Trimming stripped 4 bases from V and 7 bases from J, with 17 bases between. Per germline, CDR1 SGHRS and CDR2 YFSETQ. The CDR3 protein is CASSPGAGGGGYTF. The CDR3 DNA reads as TGCGCCAGCAGCCCTGGGGCAGGAGGGGGTGGCTACACCTTC. The complete variable domain, with remaining parts taken from reference TRBV5-1 and TRBJ1-2, reads KAGVTQTPRYLIKTRGQQVTLSCSPISGHRSVSWYQQTPGQGLQFLFEYFSETQRNKGNFPGRFSGRQFSNSRSEMNVSTLELGDSALYLCASSPGAGGGGYTFGSGTRLTVV.